The 27 T cell receptor beta chains below were found in one sample sequenced in a study of cytotoxic CD8 clonotypes in ibrutinib-treated CLL (dated by TCRdb to the early 2020s). The meaning of the sample's time point label: progressive disease on ibrutinib. Library generation was performed with the immunoSEQ multiplex PCR assay. TCRdb took over this immuneACCESS table, retaining in-frame rearrangements with V and J assigned. Such tables are incomplete; in checked studies, under half of the missing clones stem from an unresolved V gene, and the remainder is unexplained. Recorded for this sample are approximately 50,000 clones; 54% of them occurred a single time. The ten most abundant clones make up 24% of the sample. Sequenced here: PBMCs, sampled at disease progression, from a patient treated with ibrutinib. All receptors derive from a human donor with chronic lymphocytic leukemia.

The chain links TRBV4-2 to TRBJ1-4; tentatively, D is TRBD1 (6 bases). Looked up from germline, CDR1 is LGHNA and CDR2 is YNFKEQ. CDR3 length: 16 amino acids. V was clipped by 0 bases and J by 0 bases, with 8 bases between them. The DNA for the CDR3 is TGTGCCAGCAGCCAAGAAAGGGGGGCAACTAATGAAAAACTGTTTTTT. Translation: CASSQERGATNEKLFF.

The chain couples TRBV27 to TRBJ2-7; 10 nucleotides match TRBD2. CDR1 is MNHEY and CDR2 is SMNVEV in the germline V gene (reference sequence). CDR3 length: 14 amino acids. J lost 0 bases, V lost 7 bases, and 3 bases had no gene match. The CDR3 DNA is TGTGCCAGCAAGCGGGGGGGCTCCTCCTACGAGCAGTACTTC. This translates into CASKRGGSSYEQYF.

The CDR3 here is CASSLGGSYNEQFF. The CDR3 coding sequence is TGCGCCAGCAGCTTGGGGGGCTCCTACAATGAGCAGTTCTTC. The genes are TRBV5-1 and TRBJ2-1; D is ambiguous. The CDR3 consists of 14 residues. Trimming cost V 0 bases and J 0 bases, with 4 bases left between them. Germline V gene sequence: CDR1 SGHRS, CDR2 YFSETQ.

This clone was counted a few times. The gene calls are TRBV2 and TRBJ2-7, with 7 bases aligning to TRBD1. With V trimmed by 2 bases and J by 1 base, 8 bases remained unmatched. The CDR3 contains 16 residues. Germline values: CDR1 SNHLY, CDR2 FYNNEI. DNA of the CDR3: TGTGCCAGCAGTGAACGCTACCCGGGACAGTCCTACGAGCAGTACTTC. Its protein is CASSERYPGQSYEQYF.

This clone has just a few counts. The chain couples TRBV19 to TRBJ1-2; 9 bases match TRBD1. Looked up from germline, CDR1 is LNHDA and CDR2 is SQIVND (reference sequence). After removal of 5 bases from V and 1 base from J, the junction contained 11 bases not matched to a gene. The CDR3 spans 17 residues. This chain's CDR3 is CASSPAAPTGGNYGYTF. The CDR3 nucleotides are TGTGCCAGTAGTCCCGCGGCCCCGACAGGGGGTAACTATGGCTACACCTTC.

The CDR3 nucleotides read TGTGCCAGCAGTGGTCGGAACTATCTATACGAGCAGTACTTC. Protein product: CASSGRNYLYEQYF. This chain uses TRBV27 with TRBJ2-7; the D is unclear. Trimming removed 5 bases at V and 4 bases at J, with 15 bases between. Germline V CDR1 and CDR2: MNHEY, SMNVEV (reference sequence). The CDR3 extends over 14 amino acids.

In DNA, the CDR3 is TGTGCCATCAGTCTGACAGACTCTGGAAACACCATATATTTT. It encodes CAISLTDSGNTIYF. The genes are TRBV10-3 and TRBJ1-3, with D perhaps TRBD1 (5 bases). The CDR3 covers 14 residues. Germline CDR1 reads ENHRY; CDR2 reads SYGVKD. The V gene lost 5 bases and the J gene lost 0 bases, with 8 bases spanning the gap.

The chain combines TRBV7-3 with TRBJ1-5, with 7 positions matching TRBD1. Germline CDR1 SGHTA, CDR2 FQGTGA. J gave up 1 base and V 5 bases, and 8 bases lay outside the gene matches. The CDR3 loop spans 16 amino acids. CDR3 amino acids: CASSDREGKSNQPQHF. The DNA for the CDR3 is TGTGCCAGCAGCGACAGGGAAGGGAAGAGCAATCAGCCCCAGCATTTT.

V and J are TRBV7-9 and TRBJ1-2, with 9 bases that match TRBD1. CDR1 and CDR2 from the germline V gene are SEHNR and FQNEAQ (reference sequence). The CDR3 contains 15 residues. The trim removed 5 bases at V and 4 bases at J, leaving 8 bases unmatched. The CDR3 reads CASSTPGQGGYGYTF. Here the CDR3 DNA reads TGTGCCAGCAGCACACCGGGACAGGGTGGCTATGGCTACACCTTC.

CDR3 nucleotide sequence: TGTGCCAGCAGCGCCCGGTTGGTGTGGACAGGACATGGCTACACCTTC. It yields the protein CASSARLVWTGHGYTF. This chain links TRBV9 with TRBJ1-2, with 7 nucleotides matching TRBD1. CDR1 is SGDLS and CDR2 is YYNGEE in the germline V gene. This CDR3 is built from 16 residues. Trimming removed 3 bases from V and 6 bases from J; junction bases left unmatched: 14.

This clone was seen only once. Here the CDR3 reads CASSLGSGLGPDTQYF. CDR3 bases: TGTGCCAGCAGCTTAGGGAGCGGGCTAGGCCCAGATACGCAGTATTTT. This rearrangement joins TRBV13 to TRBJ2-3, with D perhaps matching TRBD2 (6 bases). Germline assignment: CDR1 PRHDT and CDR2 FYEKMQ (reference sequence). The CDR3 is 16 residues long. The ends were cut back, 0 bases at V and 4 bases at J, with 14 bases in the middle.

The rearrangement links TRBV27 to TRBJ1-2, with D unresolved. V was pared by 6 bases and J by 3 bases, with 5 bases between. Germline values: CDR1 MNHEY, CDR2 SMNVEV (reference sequence). The CDR3 sequence is 11 residues long. CDR3 protein: CASRDYYGYTF. The CDR3 bases are TGTGCCAGCAGAGACTACTATGGCTACACCTTC.

This chain connects TRBV9 to TRBJ2-1; 7 bases fit TRBD2. Per germline, CDR1 SGDLS and CDR2 YYNGEE. Germline trimming cut 0 bases from V and 0 bases from J; bases unmatched to any gene: 6. The CDR3 has 17 amino acids. Here the CDR3 DNA reads TGTGCCAGCAGCGTAGCCCCGGCTAGCGGCTCCTACAATGAGCAGTTCTTC. Protein product: CASSVAPASGSYNEQFF.

This clone was seen just once. The chain is built from TRBV6-5 and TRBJ1-1; D is undetermined. The CDR3 runs to 14 residues. Germline-derived CDR1 and CDR2 are MNHEY and SVGAGI. Trimming shortened V by 4 bases and J by 0 bases, and 9 bases separated the two germline ends. The CDR3 loop reads CASSFLTMNTEAFF. The CDR3 DNA is TGTGCCAGCAGTTTTCTTACTATGAACACTGAAGCTTTCTTT.

This chain connects TRBV27 to TRBJ2-7; 10 bases are a match to TRBD1. V dropped 4 bases and J dropped 6; count of bases not matched to a gene: 6. The CDR3 length is 14 residues. Germline values: CDR1 MNHEY, CDR2 SMNVEV (reference sequence). CDR3 amino acids: CASSSRTGGGEQYF. As DNA, the CDR3 is TGTGCCAGCAGTTCCCGGACAGGGGGAGGCGAGCAGTACTTC.

This clone has just a few counts. The rearrangement joins TRBV19 to TRBJ2-1; D may be TRBD1 (5 bases). The CDR3 has 13 residues. Between the trimmed V and J ends, which lost 6 bases and 7 bases, there was a span of 13 bases. Germline V gene sequence: CDR1 LNHDA, CDR2 SQIVND (reference sequence). The CDR3 region is CASSPGSPNEQFF. CDR3 nucleotides: TGTGCCAGTAGCCCAGGGTCCCCTAATGAGCAGTTCTTC.

J is TRBJ2-3 and V is TRBV20-1, with unresolved D. V was shortened by 0 bases and J by 7 bases, with 5 bases between the two germline ends. The length of the CDR3 is 11 residues. The V gene's germline CDR1 is DFQATT and CDR2 SNEGSKA (reference sequence). In DNA form, the CDR3 reads TGCAGTGCTAGAGAGGAGTATACGCAGTATTTT. Protein: CSAREEYTQYF.

V is TRBV9 and J is TRBJ2-6; possible D gene TRBD1, 5 bases. There are 17 residues in the CDR3. Trimming pared 0 bases from V and 2 bases from J, leaving 12 bases between. Looked up from germline, CDR1 is SGDLS and CDR2 is YYNGEE. The CDR3 reads CASSVGAGLTGANVLTF. The CDR3 coding sequence is TGTGCCAGCAGCGTAGGGGCAGGGCTGACTGGGGCCAACGTCCTGACTTTC.

The rearrangement links TRBV5-1 to TRBJ2-7, with D perhaps TRBD1 (6 bases). CDR1 and CDR2 (germline): SGHRS, YFSETQ. The CDR3 covers 15 residues. Trimming pared 0 bases from V and 6 bases from J, leaving 16 bases between. The CDR3 sequence: CASSLAPGQSPEQYF. The CDR3, as DNA: TGCGCCAGCAGCTTGGCTCCTGGACAGTCCCCCGAGCAGTACTTC.

The CDR3 DNA sequence: TGTGCCTGGAGTCTATCTGGACTAGCGGGCCCAACAGATACGCAGTATTTT. This gives the protein CAWSLSGLAGPTDTQYF. V and J are TRBV30 and TRBJ2-3, with 11 bases matching TRBD2. J lost 3 bases, V lost 2 bases, and 10 bases had no gene match. CDR1 and CDR2 from the germline V gene are GTSNPN and SVGIG (reference sequence). This CDR3 region has 17 residues.

The chain combines TRBV30 with TRBJ1-6; the match to TRBD1 covers 7 bases. Germline CDR1 reads GTSNPN; CDR2 reads SVGIG (reference sequence). V shed 5 bases, J shed 16 bases, and the junction held 5 bases outside the gene matches. The CDR3 is 10 amino acids. CDR3 DNA sequence: TGTGCCTGGGGAAGACAGGGTCTCCACTTT. Translating gives CAWGRQGLHF.

This clone was seen more than once but under ten times. The CDR3: CASGNLLVGGEKLFF. CDR3 DNA: TGTGCCAGCGGCAACCTTTTGGTGGGGGGTGAAAAACTGTTTTTT. The chain couples TRBV27 to TRBJ1-4, with D perhaps matching TRBD1 (5 bases). Between the trimmed V and J ends, which lost 8 bases and 7 bases, there was a span of 20 bases. CDR1 MNHEY and CDR2 SMNVEV come from the germline V gene (reference sequence). This CDR3 is 15 amino acids long. The complete variable domain, with remaining parts taken from reference TRBV27 and TRBJ1-4, reads EAQVTQNPRYLITVTGKKLTVTCSQNMNHEYMSWYRQDPGLGLRQIYYSMNVEVTDKGDVPEGYKVSRKEKRNFPLILESPSPNQTSLYFCASGNLLVGGEKLFFGSGTQLSVL.

CDR3 sequence: CASSPPYNEQFF. The CDR3 bases are TGTGCCAGCAGCCCGCCATACAATGAGCAGTTCTTC. This chain joins TRBV9 and TRBJ2-1; no definite D call. The CDR3 covers 12 residues. V dropped 4 bases and J dropped 4 bases, with 6 bases sitting between them. CDR1 is SGDLS, CDR2 YYNGEE, per germline.

The chain couples TRBV5-1 to TRBJ2-1, with 7 positions matching TRBD1. The CDR3 contains 15 residues. J lost 4 bases, V lost 0 bases, and 4 bases had no gene match. Germline CDR1 and CDR2: SGHRS and YFSETQ. In DNA, the CDR3 is TGCGCCAGCAGCTTGGCGGCAGGGGGATACAATGAGCAGTTCTTC. It specifies CASSLAAGGYNEQFF.

V gene TRBV9 combines with J gene TRBJ1-2; the D is unclear. The CDR3 extends over 14 amino acids. Germline V CDR1 and CDR2: SGDLS, YYNGEE. Deletions cut 2 bases from V and 5 bases from J, with 13 bases between. The CDR3 protein is CASSVGKTQYGYTF. The CDR3 DNA reads as TGTGCCAGCAGCGTTGGGAAAACCCAATATGGCTACACCTTC. The complete variable domain, with remaining parts taken from reference TRBV9 and TRBJ1-2, reads DSGVTQTPKHLITATGQRVTLRCSPRSGDLSVYWYQQSLDQGLQFLIQYYNGEERAKGNILERFSAQQFPDLHSELNLSSLELGDSALYFCASSVGKTQYGYTFGSGTRLTVV.

The chain combines TRBV4-2 with TRBJ1-3; the match to TRBD1 covers 10 bases. The CDR3 extends over 17 amino acids. The germline gives CDR1 LGHNA, CDR2 YNFKEQ. V lost 0 bases to trimming and J lost 4 bases; unmatched junction nucleotides: 6. The chain's CDR3 is CASSQDWGQGLGNTIYF. The DNA of the CDR3 is TGTGCCAGCAGCCAAGATTGGGGACAGGGGCTCGGAAACACCATATATTTT.

CDR3 sequence: CAWTRGAYPEKLFF. DNA of the CDR3: TGTGCCTGGACCCGGGGGGCATACCCTGAAAAACTGTTTTTT. The chain has TRBV30 and TRBJ1-4; D may be TRBD1 (6 bases). This CDR3 is built from 14 residues. Trimming removed 4 bases at V and 7 bases at J, with 16 bases between. Per the germline V gene, CDR1 is GTSNPN and CDR2 is SVGIG (reference sequence).